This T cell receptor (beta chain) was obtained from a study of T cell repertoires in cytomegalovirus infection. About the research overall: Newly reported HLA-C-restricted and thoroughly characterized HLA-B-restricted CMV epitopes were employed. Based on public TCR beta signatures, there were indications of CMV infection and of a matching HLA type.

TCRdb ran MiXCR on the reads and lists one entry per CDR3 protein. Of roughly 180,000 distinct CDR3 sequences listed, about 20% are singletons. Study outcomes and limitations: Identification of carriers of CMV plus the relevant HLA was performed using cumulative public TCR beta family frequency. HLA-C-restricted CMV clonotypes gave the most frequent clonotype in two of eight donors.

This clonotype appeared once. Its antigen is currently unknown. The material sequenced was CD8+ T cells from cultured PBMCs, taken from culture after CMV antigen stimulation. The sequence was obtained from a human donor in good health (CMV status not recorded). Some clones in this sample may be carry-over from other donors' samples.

The CDR3 nucleotides read TGTGCCAGCAGCCCTTTAAAAGACTACGGCAATCAGCCCCAGCATTTT. Translated, it gives CASSPLKDYGNQPQHF. This chain links TRBV5-5 with TRBJ1-5; D is unclear. The germline V gene has CDR1 SGHKS and CDR2 YYEKEE (reference sequence). This CDR3 region has 16 residues. V shed 4 bases and J shed 2 bases, with 16 bases lying between them.